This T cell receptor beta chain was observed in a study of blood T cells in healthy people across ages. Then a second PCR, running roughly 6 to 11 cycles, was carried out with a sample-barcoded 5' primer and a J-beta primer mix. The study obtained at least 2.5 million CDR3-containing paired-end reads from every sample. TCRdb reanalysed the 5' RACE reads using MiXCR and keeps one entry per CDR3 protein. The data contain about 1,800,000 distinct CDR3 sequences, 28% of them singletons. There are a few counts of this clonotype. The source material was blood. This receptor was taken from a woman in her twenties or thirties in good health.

In nucleotides, the CDR3 is TGCAGTGCTCCAGACCGACGGGGGGTAGATACGCAGTATTTT. Residues: CSAPDRRGVDTQYF. The chain uses TRBV20-1 and TRBJ2-3, with 7 bases that match TRBD2. Germline CDR1 reads DFQATT; CDR2 reads SNEGSKA (reference sequence). The CDR3 length is 14 residues. The junction had 10 bases not matched to a gene; V was cut back by 5 bases and J by 5 bases.